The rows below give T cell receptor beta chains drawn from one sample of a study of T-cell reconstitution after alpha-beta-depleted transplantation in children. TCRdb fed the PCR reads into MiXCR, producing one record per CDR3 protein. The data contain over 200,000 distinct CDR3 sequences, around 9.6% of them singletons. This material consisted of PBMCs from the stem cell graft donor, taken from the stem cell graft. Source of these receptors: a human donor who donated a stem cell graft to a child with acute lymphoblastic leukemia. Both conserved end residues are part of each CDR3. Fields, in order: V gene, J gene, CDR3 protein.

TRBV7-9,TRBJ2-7,CASSIGLAITYEQYF
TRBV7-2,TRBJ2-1,CASSPAGLAGGSEQFF
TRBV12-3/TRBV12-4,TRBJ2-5,CASSLAALPETQYF
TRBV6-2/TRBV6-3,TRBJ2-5,CASSSRLSTPETQYF
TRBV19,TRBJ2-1,CASRKEGPILGEQFF
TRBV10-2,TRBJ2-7,CASSVQRYSSYEQYF
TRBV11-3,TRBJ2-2,CASSPVGTGELFF
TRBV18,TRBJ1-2,CASSAGGVRYGYTF
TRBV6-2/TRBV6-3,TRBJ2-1,CASSFERELAGGPAYNEQFF
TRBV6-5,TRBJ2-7,CASSYSDRISLRRQYF
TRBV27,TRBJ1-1,CASSLGRVNTEAFF
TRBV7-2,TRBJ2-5,CASSLARHQETQYF